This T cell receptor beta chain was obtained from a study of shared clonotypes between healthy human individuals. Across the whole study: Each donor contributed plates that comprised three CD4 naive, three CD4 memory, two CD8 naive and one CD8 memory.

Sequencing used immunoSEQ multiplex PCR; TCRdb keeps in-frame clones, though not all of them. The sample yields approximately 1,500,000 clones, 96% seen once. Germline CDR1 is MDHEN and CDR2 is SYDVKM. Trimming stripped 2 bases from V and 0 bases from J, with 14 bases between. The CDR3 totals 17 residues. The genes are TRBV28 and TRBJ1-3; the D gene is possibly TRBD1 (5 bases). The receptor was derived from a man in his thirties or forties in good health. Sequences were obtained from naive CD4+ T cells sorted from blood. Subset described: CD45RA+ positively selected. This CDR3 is CASSLNRWGISGNTIYF. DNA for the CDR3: TGTGCCAGCAGTTTAAATCGTTGGGGGATCTCTGGAAACACCATATATTTT.